The clone carrying this TCR beta chain was seen at least ten times. Its antigen is not known. These data originate in a study of T cells after yellow fever vaccination. TCR cDNA was made by 5'RACE template switching, adding a universal primer site and UMIs. TCRdb re-analysed the 5' RACE reads in MiXCR, keeping a single row per CDR3 protein. The profile shows around 150,000 distinct CDR3 sequences, 6% to 7.5% of them singletons. Study-level findings and limits: Boosting was followed by the reappearance of most primary-vaccination clones (around 96% CD4, about 90% CD8).

With 4 bases clipped from V and 2 bases from J, the junction kept 1 base outside the gene matches. The CDR3 sequence is 14 residues long. Germline values: CDR1 SGHTA, CDR2 FQGTGA. The source is a man younger than 35 who received the YFV17D yellow fever vaccine. The material was CD4+ T cells sorted from PBMCs, obtained 5 days after the first yellow fever vaccination. This rearrangement joins TRBV7-3 to TRBJ2-1; 8 bases are shared with TRBD2. CDR3 in amino acids: CASSSGGAYNEQFF. The CDR3 nucleotides read TGTGCCAGCAGCTCCGGGGGGGCCTACAATGAGCAGTTCTTC.